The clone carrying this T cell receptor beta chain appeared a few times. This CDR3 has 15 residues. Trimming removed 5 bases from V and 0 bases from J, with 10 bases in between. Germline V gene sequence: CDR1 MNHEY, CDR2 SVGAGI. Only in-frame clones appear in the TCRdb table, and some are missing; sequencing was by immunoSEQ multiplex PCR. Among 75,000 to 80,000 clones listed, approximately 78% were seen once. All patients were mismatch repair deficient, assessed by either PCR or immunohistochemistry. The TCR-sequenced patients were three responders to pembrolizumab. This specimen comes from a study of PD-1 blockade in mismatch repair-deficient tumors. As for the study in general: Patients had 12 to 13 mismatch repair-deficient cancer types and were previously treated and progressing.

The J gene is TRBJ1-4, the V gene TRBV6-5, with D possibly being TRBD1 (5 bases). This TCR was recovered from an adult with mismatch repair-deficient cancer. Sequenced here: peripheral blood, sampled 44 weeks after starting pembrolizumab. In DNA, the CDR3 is TGTGCCAGCAGTCGACAGTTAGCAACTAATGAAAAACTGTTTTTT. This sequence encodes CASSRQLATNEKLFF.